A selection of T cell receptor beta chains follows, all from one sample in a study of post-analysis software for immune sequencing data. TCRdb redid the calling of the PCR reads with MiXCR, one entry per CDR3 protein. Among roughly 700,000 distinct CDR3 sequences listed, 25% to 30% were seen once. The sequenced sample consisted of blood. The receptors originated from a girl between 10 and 17 years old with multiple sclerosis. Each CDR3 is given with its conserved first and last residue. Fields, in order: CDR3 length, V gene, J gene, CDR3 protein.

12	TRBV20-1	TRBJ2-1	CSARQPTVEQFF
13	TRBV9	NA	CASGGIPSETQYF
11	TRBV6-6	TRBJ2-7	CASSYITEQYF
13	TRBV4-3	TRBJ2-1	CASSQARLGEQFF
16	TRBV4-1	TRBJ2-2	CASSAWGQGIAGELFF
15	TRBV7-9	TRBJ1-1	CASSSRQGTNTEAFF
14	TRBV29-1	TRBJ2-1	CSLRGGQTGGSLFF
15	TRBV13	TRBJ2-1	CASSLGAGGINEQFF
11	TRBV29-1	TRBJ1-2	CSGGSTLGYTF
15	TRBV10-3	NA	CAISEASGRRSEQYF
16	TRBV27	TRBJ2-1	CASSFKGPYSYNEQFF
15	TRBV5-1	TRBJ2-2	CASSLQGLASGELFF
13	TRBV20-1	TRBJ2-7	CSALRSAGVEQYF
16	TRBV7-9	TRBJ2-1	CASSLLGQGVYNEQFF
11	TRBV7-9	TRBJ1-1	CASSLVDEAFF
13	TRBV20-1	TRBJ1-1	CSARASYSAEAFF
14	TRBV28	TRBJ2-3	CASSPPGTPNTQYF
15	TRBV5-1	TRBJ1-6	CASSLGQGSNSPLHF
14	TRBV7-9	TRBJ1-2	CASSPRMGNYGYTF
12	TRBV28	TRBJ1-6	CASWRSDSPLHF
14	TRBV10-3	TRBJ2-1	CAITAGRLNNEQFF
14	TRBV5-1	TRBJ2-7	CASSLEPIGKAQYF
14	TRBV12-3/TRBV12-4	TRBJ2-7	CASSPLRGANEQYF
15	TRBV5-1	TRBJ1-1	CASSLAGSLNTEAFF
15	TRBV10-3	TRBJ2-1	CAASQLAGVVNEQFF
11	TRBV20-1	TRBJ1-6	CSAPRGGPLHF
13	TRBV6-6	TRBJ1-5	CASSYRGPQPQHF
15	TRBV2	TRBJ1-5	CASSPPVAGGQPQHF
15	TRBV20-1	TRBJ2-7	CSAKGMWRQTYEQYF
15	TRBV20-1	TRBJ2-1	CSARQASGIYNEQFF
15	TRBV6-2/TRBV6-3	TRBJ1-5	CASSWTPGGNQPQHF
13	TRBV29-1	TRBJ1-5	CSVRQGGNQPQHF
16	TRBV9	TRBJ2-1	CASSTTPGGSYNEQFF
16	TRBV4-3	TRBJ1-5	CASSQVGGVGNQPQHF
14	TRBV6-6	TRBJ2-1	CASNSGQGCDEQFF
19	TRBV3-1	TRBJ2-6	CASSPSRGQASSGANVLTF
14	TRBV10-3	TRBJ1-2	CAINQEGANYGYTF
13	TRBV7-9	TRBJ2-7	CASSLPDGREQYF
15	TRBV5-1	TRBJ2-5	CASYSKLGRQETQYF
15	TRBV10-3	TRBJ2-7	CAISGDYSSSYEQYF
14	TRBV27	TRBJ2-7	CASSGHQGSYEQYF
15	TRBV12-3/TRBV12-4	TRBJ1-5	CASTTSGPSNQPQHF